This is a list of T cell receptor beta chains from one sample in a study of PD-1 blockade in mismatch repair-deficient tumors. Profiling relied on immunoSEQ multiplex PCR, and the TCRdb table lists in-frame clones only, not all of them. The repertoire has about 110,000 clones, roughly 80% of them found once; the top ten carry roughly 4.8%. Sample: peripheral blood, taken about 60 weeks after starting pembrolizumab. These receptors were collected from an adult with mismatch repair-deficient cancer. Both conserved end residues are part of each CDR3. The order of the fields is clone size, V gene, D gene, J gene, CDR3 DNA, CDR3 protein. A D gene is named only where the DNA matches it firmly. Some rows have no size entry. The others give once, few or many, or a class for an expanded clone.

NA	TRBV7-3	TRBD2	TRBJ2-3	TGTGCCAGCAGCTTGGGCGGGAGGGCCGCAGATACGCAGTATTTT	CASSLGGRAADTQYF
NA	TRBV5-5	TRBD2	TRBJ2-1	TGTGCCAGCAGCCAGCGGGAGAGGTCCTACAATGAGCAGTTCTTC	CASSQRERSYNEQFF
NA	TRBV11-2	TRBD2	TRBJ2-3	TGTGCCAGCAGAACACTTCGGACTAGCGGGAACATAGATACGCAGTATTTT	CASRTLRTSGNIDTQYF
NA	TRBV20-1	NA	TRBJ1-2	TGCAGTGCTGCCGACATGTATGGCTACACCTTC	CSAADMYGYTF
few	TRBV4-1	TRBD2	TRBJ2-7	TGCGCCAGCAGCCACTCTGGGACTAGCGGGGGGAAGGAGCAGTACTTC	CASSHSGTSGGKEQYF
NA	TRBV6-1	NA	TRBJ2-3	TGTGCCAGCAGTGTGAGGCGGGCCTACACAGATACGCAGTATTTT	CASSVRRAYTDTQYF
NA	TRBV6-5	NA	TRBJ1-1	TGTGCCAGCAGTTACAGGACTGAAGCTTTCTTT	CASSYRTEAFF
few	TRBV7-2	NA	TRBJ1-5	TGTGCCAGCAGCTCAACAGGATCCAATCAGCCCCAGCATTTT	CASSSTGSNQPQHF
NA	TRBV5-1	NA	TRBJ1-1	TGCGCCAGCAGCTTGGAGGGACGAGAAGCTTTCTTT	CASSLEGREAFF
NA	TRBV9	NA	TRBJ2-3	TGTGCCAGCAGCCCAAGACTCGCCCATGGCACAGATACGCAGTATTTT	CASSPRLAHGTDTQYF
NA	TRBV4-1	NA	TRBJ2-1	TGCGCCAGCAGCCCAATTGCTTCGGACGGGGCTGAGCAGTTCTTC	CASSPIASDGAEQFF